This passage covers 19 T cell receptor beta chains from one sample sequenced in a study of blood T cell repertoires in COVID-19. Sequenced by immunoSEQ multiplex PCR; TCRdb stores in-frame clones only, minus some. This table has tens of thousands of clones, roughly 90% appearing once. Specimen: peripheral blood. Receptor source: a man aged 60-69 years with acute or convalescent COVID-19.

The J gene is TRBJ1-1, the V gene TRBV4-1, with D perhaps TRBD1 (5 bases). Between the trimmed V and J ends, which lost 4 bases and 10 bases, there was a span of 10 bases. In germline, CDR1 is MGHRA, CDR2 YSYEKL. The CDR3 runs 11 residues. The CDR3 sequence: CASSLGTLAFF. The CDR3 DNA reads TGCGCCAGCAGCCTCGGGACTTTAGCTTTCTTT.

The V and J genes are TRBV27 and TRBJ1-6, with 9 bases identical to TRBD1. Germline values: CDR1 MNHEY, CDR2 SMNVEV (reference sequence). Unmatched junction bases numbered 4, after V lost 3 bases and J lost 4 bases. CDR3 length: 16 amino acids. The CDR3 coding sequence is TGTGCCAGCAGTTTTCACAGGGGGCGGTATAATTCACCCCTCCACTTT. It encodes CASSFHRGRYNSPLHF.

The chain has TRBV29-1 and TRBJ2-7; 13 bases line up with TRBD2. Germline V gene sequence: CDR1 SQVTM, CDR2 ANQGSEA. Losses at the gene ends were 4 bases for V and 1 base for J; bases not matched to a gene: 4. This CDR3 contains 15 residues. CDR3 nucleotides: TGCAGCGTTGCGAGGACTAGCGGGGGTTCCTACGAGCAGTACTTC. Translating it yields CSVARTSGGSYEQYF.

This clone was counted a single time. The V and J genes are TRBV7-2 and TRBJ1-6, with a tentative D call TRBD1 (5 bases). The CDR3 consists of 14 residues. V gave up 2 bases and J gave up 7 bases, with 9 bases separating them. Per the germline V gene, CDR1 is SGHTA and CDR2 is FQGNSA. The CDR3 region is CASSLQGTNSPLHF. The CDR3 DNA sequence: TGTGCCAGCAGCTTACAGGGTACAAATTCACCCCTCCACTTT. Based on the CDR3 plus reference TRBV7-2 and TRBJ1-6, the full variable domain is GAGVSQSPSNKVTEKGKDVELRCDPISGHTALYWYRQSLGQGLEFLIYFQGNSAPDKSGLPSDRFSAERTGGSVSTLTIQRTQQEDSAVYLCASSLQGTNSPLHFGNGTRLTVT.

The chain combines TRBV2 with TRBJ1-5; no firm D call. Trimming took off 5 bases at V and 5 bases at J, with 13 bases between the two ends. CDR1 and CDR2 (germline): SNHLY, FYNNEI. This CDR3 is 14 amino acids long. The DNA of the CDR3 is TGTGCCAGCAGTCGCCTCCGAGGCGATCAGCCCCAGCATTTT. This sequence encodes CASSRLRGDQPQHF.

The rearrangement uses TRBV20-1 and TRBJ1-5, with D possibly matching TRBD1 (5 bases). Per germline, CDR1 DFQATT and CDR2 SNEGSKA (reference sequence). The ends were cut back, 3 bases at V and 3 bases at J, with 12 bases in the middle. The CDR3 covers 14 residues. The CDR3 region has the DNA TGCAGTGCTAGTCAGGGCAGGCTCAATCAGCCCCAGCATTTT. This gives the protein CSASQGRLNQPQHF.

V usage is TRBV5-4 and J usage is TRBJ1-1; D gene uncertain. V lost 0 bases and J lost 2, with 11 bases in between. The CDR3 contains 15 residues. Germline CDR1 reads SGHNT; CDR2 reads YYREEE (reference sequence). The CDR3 loop is CASSLGLGYNTEAFF. DNA of the CDR3: TGTGCCAGCAGCTTGGGACTGGGTTATAACACTGAAGCTTTCTTT.

The V gene is TRBV19, the J gene TRBJ1-2; 10 positions match TRBD1. The CDR3 is 15 amino acids. The trim removed 5 bases at V and 4 bases at J, leaving 7 bases unmatched. CDR1 LNHDA and CDR2 SQIVND come from the germline V gene (reference sequence). CDR3 sequence: CASSSPGQGPYGYTF. CDR3 nucleotide sequence: TGTGCCAGTAGTTCACCGGGACAGGGGCCCTATGGCTACACCTTC.

This CDR3 reads CASSAGTLSPLHF. The CDR3 DNA is TGTGCCAGCAGTGCCGGGACACTTTCACCCCTCCACTTT. V is TRBV2 and J is TRBJ1-6; possibly TRBD1 for D (6 bases). The V and J ends lost 4 bases and 9 bases respectively, with 10 bases between them. The V gene's germline CDR1 is SNHLY and CDR2 FYNNEI. CDR3 length: 13 residues.

V and J are TRBV7-9 and TRBJ1-2, with 9 bases lining up with TRBD1. This CDR3 region has 14 residues. J lost 6 bases, V lost 1 base, and 3 bases had no gene match. CDR1 and CDR2 from the germline V gene are SEHNR and FQNEAQ (reference sequence). The CDR3 DNA sequence: TGTGCCAGCAGCTTAGGACAGGGGGGTGATGGCTACACCTTC. This codes for CASSLGQGGDGYTF.

V and J are TRBV3-1 (or the pseudogene TRBV3-2) and TRBJ1-2, with 7 nucleotides matching TRBD1. After removal of 1 base from V and 4 bases from J, the junction contained 0 bases not matched to a gene. CDR1 is LGHDT and CDR2 is YNNKEL in the germline V gene (reference sequence). This CDR3 is built from 13 residues. The CDR3 protein is CASSQGQGYGYTF. Here the CDR3 DNA reads TGTGCCAGCAGCCAAGGACAGGGCTATGGCTACACCTTC.

The chain recombines TRBV27 with TRBJ2-2; 10 bases match TRBD2. The CDR3 covers 16 residues. Trimming at V came to 5 bases and at J to 4 bases, leaving 7 bases not matched to a gene. CDR1 and CDR2 (germline): MNHEY, SMNVEV (reference sequence). For the CDR3, the DNA is TGTGCCAGCAGTAAAGCGGGGGGGCGGATCACCGGGGAGCTGTTTTTT. Translation: CASSKAGGRITGELFF.

The chain recombines TRBV7-8 with TRBJ1-5; TRBD1 aligns across 11 bases. In germline, CDR1 is SGHVS, CDR2 FQNEAQ. Trimming at V came to 5 bases and at J to 5 bases, leaving 8 bases not matched to a gene. The length of the CDR3 is 16 residues. The CDR3 region has the DNA TGTGCCAGCAGCCTAACGGACAGGGGGCAGGATCAGCCCCAGCATTTT. The encoded protein is CASSLTDRGQDQPQHF.

The rearrangement uses TRBV27 and TRBJ2-6; D is perhaps TRBD1 (5 bases). Germline CDR1 and CDR2: MNHEY and SMNVEV (reference sequence). The CDR3 extends over 15 amino acids. Trimming left V 5 bases short and J 5 bases short, with 13 bases between. This chain's CDR3 is CASSLQGARANVLTF. The CDR3 nucleotides are TGTGCCAGCAGTCTCCAGGGCGCCCGGGCCAACGTCCTGACTTTC.

With regard to this clone: The junction differs from germline at one of its ends, possibly a read error. The DNA for the CDR3 is TGTGCTAGCAGCTTAGGGGTAGGACAGGGGGCTTCAGATACGCAGTATTTT. It yields the protein CASSLGVGQGASDTQYF. The V call is TRBV7-7, the J call TRBJ2-3; 11 bases are a match to TRBD1. The CDR3 contains 17 residues. The germline CDR1 and CDR2 sequences are SSHAT and FNYEAQ (reference sequence).

The V call is TRBV5-1, the J call TRBJ2-1, with TRBD2 identical over 7 bases. V trimming: 4 bases; J trimming: 3 bases; junction bases outside the gene matches: 10. CDR1 is SGHRS, CDR2 YFSETQ, per germline. This CDR3 has 16 residues. The CDR3 loop reads CASSLSGGLNYNEQFF. CDR3 bases: TGCGCCAGCAGCCTGAGTGGGGGACTAAACTACAATGAGCAGTTCTTC.

The chain uses TRBV7-6 and TRBJ1-1; possible D gene TRBD1, 5 bases. The CDR3 spans 14 residues. V was cut by 6 bases and J by 5 bases, with 16 bases left in between. Germline V gene data show CDR1 as SGHVS and CDR2 as FNYEAQ. The CDR3 sequence is CASSNPQGGTEAFF. In nucleotides, the CDR3 is TGTGCCAGCAGTAACCCCCAGGGTGGTACTGAAGCTTTCTTT.

This chain connects TRBV7-2 to TRBJ1-1, with 9 nucleotides matching TRBD1. Germline assignment: CDR1 SGHTA and CDR2 FQGNSA. Losses at the gene ends were 4 bases for V and 11 bases for J; bases not matched to a gene: 5. This CDR3 region has 12 residues. CDR3 protein: CASSSGTGMAFF. The CDR3 nucleotides read TGTGCCAGCAGCTCCGGGACAGGGATGGCTTTCTTT.

The chain has TRBV7-2 and TRBJ1-2, with D possibly TRBD1 on 5 matching bases. V lost 1 base to trimming and J lost 0 bases, with 12 bases between them. This CDR3 is 16 amino acids long. Germline V gene lookup returns CDR1 SGHTA and CDR2 FQGNSA. CDR3 residues: CASSLVGGAANYGYTF. The CDR3 nucleotides are TGTGCCAGCAGCTTAGTGGGAGGGGCAGCTAACTATGGCTACACCTTC.